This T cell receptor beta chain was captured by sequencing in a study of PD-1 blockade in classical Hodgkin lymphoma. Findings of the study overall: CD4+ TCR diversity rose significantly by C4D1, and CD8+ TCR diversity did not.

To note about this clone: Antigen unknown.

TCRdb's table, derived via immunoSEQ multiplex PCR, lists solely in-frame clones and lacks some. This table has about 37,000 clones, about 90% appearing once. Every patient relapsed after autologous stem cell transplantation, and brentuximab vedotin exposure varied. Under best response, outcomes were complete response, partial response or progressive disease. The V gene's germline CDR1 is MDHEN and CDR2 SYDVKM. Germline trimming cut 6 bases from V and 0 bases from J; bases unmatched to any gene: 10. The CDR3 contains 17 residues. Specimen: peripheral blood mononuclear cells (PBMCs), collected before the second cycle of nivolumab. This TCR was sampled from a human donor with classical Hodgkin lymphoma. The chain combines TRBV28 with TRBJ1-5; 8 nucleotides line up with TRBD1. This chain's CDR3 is CASSLGTGPYSNQPQHF. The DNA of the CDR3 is TGTGCCAGCAGCCTAGGGACAGGCCCTTATAGCAATCAGCCCCAGCATTTT.